This T cell receptor (beta chain) was retrieved from a study of cytomegalovirus exposure and HLA in healthy donors. Looking at the study overall: Within the Caucasian-associated ancestry cluster were roughly 82% of the 300 to 450 genotyped donors. The study, taken as a whole, reports: An Asian-associated ancestry cluster reportedly showed fewer N-insertions than the approximately 670-donor mean in a later analysis. In an earlier analysis, in some 500 donors, most V segments appeared productive either ~90% or ~30% of the time.

The PCR was carried out with 60 Vbeta primers and 13 Jbeta primers. In the authors' methods: Later reanalysis found 60 million to 90 million unique TCR beta chains, 10 million to 14 million of them shared. Some clones are missing from TCRdb's copy, which holds only in-frame ones; the method was immunoSEQ multiplex PCR. The DNA gave D and trimming, while V, J and clone size come from that table. Found here are roughly 200,000 clones, around three quarters of them singletons; the top ten hold 3.5% to 5%. The CDR3 sequence is 13 residues long. Deletions cut 3 bases from V and 7 bases from J, with 12 bases between. CDR1 and CDR2 from the germline V gene are LNHNV and YYDKDF (reference sequence). This clone was seen only once. Its antigen is not identified.

This TCR was recovered from a woman under 40 in good health and CMV-seropositive. This rearrangement joins TRBV15 to TRBJ2-5, with D maybe TRBD1 (6 bases). Sequenced input: PBMCs. The CDR3 DNA is TGTGCCACCAGCAGCGATAGGGGGTGGACCCAGTACTTC. It yields the protein CATSSDRGWTQYF.